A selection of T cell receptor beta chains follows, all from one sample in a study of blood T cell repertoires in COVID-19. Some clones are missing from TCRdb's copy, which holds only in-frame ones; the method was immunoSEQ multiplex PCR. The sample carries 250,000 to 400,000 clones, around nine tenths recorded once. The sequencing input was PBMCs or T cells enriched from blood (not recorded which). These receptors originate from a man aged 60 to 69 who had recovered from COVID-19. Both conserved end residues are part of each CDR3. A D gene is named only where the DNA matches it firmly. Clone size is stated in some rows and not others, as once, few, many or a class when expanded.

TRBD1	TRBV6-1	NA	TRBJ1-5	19	CASSDHRTGRSYSNQPQHF	TGTGCCAGCAGTGACCATAGGACAGGGCGTTCATATAGCAATCAGCCCCAGCATTTT
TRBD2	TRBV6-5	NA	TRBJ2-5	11	CASREEETQYF	TGTGCCAGCCGGGAGGAAGAGACCCAGTACTTC
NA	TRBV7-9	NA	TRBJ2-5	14	CASNPDGPRETQYF	TGTGCCAGCAACCCGGATGGGCCCCGAGAGACCCAGTACTTC
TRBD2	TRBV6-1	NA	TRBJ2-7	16	CASSALAGGQSYEQYF	TGTGCCAGCAGTGCTCTAGCGGGGGGGCAATCCTACGAGCAGTACTTC
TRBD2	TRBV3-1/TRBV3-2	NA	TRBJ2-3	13	CASSQAGTRPQYF	TGTGCCAGCAGCCAAGCCGGGACTAGGCCGCAGTATTTT
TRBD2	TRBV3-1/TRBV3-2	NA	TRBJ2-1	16	CASSQDALAGGREQFF	TGTGCCAGCAGCCAAGATGCGCTAGCGGGGGGGCGCGAGCAGTTCTTC
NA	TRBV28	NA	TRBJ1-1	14	CASSFGGRNTEAFF	TGTGCCAGCAGTTTTGGTGGCAGGAACACTGAAGCTTTCTTT
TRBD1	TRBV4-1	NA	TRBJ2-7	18	CASSQDTRGPRSSYEQYF	TGCGCCAGCAGCCAAGATACCAGGGGGCCCCGGAGCTCCTACGAGCAGTACTTC
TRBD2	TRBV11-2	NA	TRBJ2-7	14	CASSVSGSSYEQYF	TGTGCCAGCAGCGTTAGCGGGAGCTCCTACGAGCAGTACTTC
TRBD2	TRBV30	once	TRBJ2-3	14	CAWSHSGSQDTQYF	TGTGCCTGGAGTCATAGCGGGAGTCAAGATACGCAGTATTTT
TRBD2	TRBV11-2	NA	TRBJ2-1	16	CASSSPLAGGYNEQFF	TGTGCCAGCAGCTCACCACTAGCGGGAGGGTACAATGAGCAGTTCTTC
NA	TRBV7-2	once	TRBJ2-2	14	CASRKGQNTGELFF	TGTGCCAGCAGAAAGGGACAGAACACCGGGGAGCTGTTTTTT
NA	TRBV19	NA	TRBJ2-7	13	CASSIGRAYEQYF	TGTGCCAGTAGTATAGGCAGGGCCTACGAGCAGTACTTC
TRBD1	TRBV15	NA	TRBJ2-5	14	CATSGGQGKETQYF	TGTGCCACCAGCGGGGGACAGGGGAAAGAGACCCAGTACTTC
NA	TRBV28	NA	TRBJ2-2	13	CAVEGTNTGELFF	TGTGCCGTGGAGGGGACGAACACCGGGGAGCTGTTTTTT
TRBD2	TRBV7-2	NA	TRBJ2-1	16	CASSLALAGVLNEQFF	TGTGCCAGCAGCTTAGCGCTAGCGGGAGTCCTTAATGAGCAGTTCTTC
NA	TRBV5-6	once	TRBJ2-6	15	CASSFWGAGANVLTF	TGTGCCAGCAGCTTTTGGGGGGCTGGGGCCAACGTCCTGACTTTC
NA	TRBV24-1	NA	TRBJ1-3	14	CATSDPGAGNTIYF	TGTGCCACCAGTGATCCAGGGGCAGGAAACACCATATATTTT
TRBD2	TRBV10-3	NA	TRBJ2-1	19	CAISEGLGLAGSRGNEQFF	TGTGCCATCAGTGAGGGGCTGGGGCTAGCGGGGTCCCGGGGCAATGAGCAGTTCTTC
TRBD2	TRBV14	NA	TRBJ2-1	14	CASRDSGRANEQFF	TGTGCCAGCAGGGATAGCGGGAGGGCCAATGAGCAGTTCTTC
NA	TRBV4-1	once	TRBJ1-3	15	CASSQGGGSGNTIYF	TGCGCCAGCAGCCAAGGGGGGGGCTCTGGAAACACCATATATTTT
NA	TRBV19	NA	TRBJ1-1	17	CATRRGLGDRWDTEAFF	TGTGCCACCCGACGGGGGTTAGGAGATAGATGGGACACTGAAGCTTTCTTT
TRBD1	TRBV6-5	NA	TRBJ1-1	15	CASSFDRGRGTEAFF	TGTGCCAGCAGTTTCGACAGGGGCCGGGGCACTGAAGCTTTCTTT
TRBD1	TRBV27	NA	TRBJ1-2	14	CASSLRDSNYGYTF	TGTGCCAGCAGTTTAAGGGACAGTAACTATGGCTACACCTTC
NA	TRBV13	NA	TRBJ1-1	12	CASSSRGAEAFF	TGTGCCAGCAGCAGCAGGGGTGCTGAAGCTTTCTTT
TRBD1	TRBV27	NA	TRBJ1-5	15	CASSSGQGSNQPQHF	TGTGCCAGCAGTTCTGGACAGGGTAGCAATCAGCCCCAGCATTTT
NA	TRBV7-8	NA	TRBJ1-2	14	CASSPRTGNYGYTF	TGTGCCAGCAGCCCAAGAACAGGGAACTATGGCTACACCTTC
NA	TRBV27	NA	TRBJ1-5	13	CASSFEGGLAQHF	TGTGCCAGCAGTTTCGAAGGAGGGTTGGCCCAGCATTTT
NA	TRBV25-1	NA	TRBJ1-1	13	CASSESNRPEAFF	TGTGCCAGCAGTGAATCTAACCGTCCTGAAGCTTTCTTT
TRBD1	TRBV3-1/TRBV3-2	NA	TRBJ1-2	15	CASSHTATGGYGYTF	TGTGCCAGCAGCCATACTGCCACAGGGGGCTATGGCTACACCTTC
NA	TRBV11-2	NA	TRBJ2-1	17	CASSLVSTGFTYNEQFF	TGTGCCAGCAGCTTAGTCTCAACAGGGTTTACCTACAATGAGCAGTTCTTC
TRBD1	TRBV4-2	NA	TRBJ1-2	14	CASSQGRGPHGYTF	TGTGCCAGCAGCCAAGGCAGGGGGCCTCATGGCTACACCTTC